This T cell receptor (beta chain) was identified in a study of beta chain features in type 1 diabetes. Of note for this clone: Its cognate antigen is unknown.

V was shortened by 2 bases and J by 8 bases, with 16 bases between the two germline ends. This CDR3 is built from 15 residues. Germline V lookup: CDR1 MNHNS, CDR2 SASEGT. Isolated RNA was reverse transcribed in full, so expressed TCRB transcripts were sequenced. An average of approximately 3.6 million reads was obtained for naive, central memory and regulatory T cell samples. Clones were read by immunoSEQ multiplex PCR, and TCRdb kept only the in-frame ones, dropping some. The sample lists 300,000 or so clones, roughly an eighth occurring once. Broader study findings: TCRB CDR3s were moderately but significantly shorter in Type 1 diabetes patients in all four CD4+ subsets. Resolution of whether HLA type affects TCRB rearrangement was not achieved here.

The TCR comes from a man aged 25-45 years with type 1 diabetes. The rearrangement links TRBV6-1 to TRBJ2-1, with D perhaps TRBD2 (6 bases). The specimen was naive CD4+ T cells from blood. DNA for the CDR3: TGTGCCAGCAGTGAAAGGTCTAGCGATCCCCATGAGCAGTTCTTC. Protein sequence: CASSERSSDPHEQFF.